This TCR beta chain was found in a study of blood T cell repertoires in COVID-19. This clone was seen once. CDR1 is SGHRS and CDR2 is YFSETQ in the germline V gene. With 1 base clipped from V and 9 bases from J, the junction kept 7 bases outside the gene matches. The CDR3 is 15 residues long. Original analysis: Researchers report that nucleated cell counts were estimated from reference gene primer amplification. Libraries were prepared by immunoSEQ multiplex PCR; TCRdb keeps only in-frame clonotypes and omits some of them. The D gene and trimming were derived from the DNA, and the V and J assignments and clone size from that table. The data contain roughly 350,000 clones, 80% to 90% of them singletons. Seattle's enrolled individuals joined amid active infection and were then monitored longitudinally.

Specimen: peripheral blood. The chain carries TRBV5-1 and TRBJ1-6, with 7 bases matching TRBD1. The receptor was isolated from a woman aged 45-60 years with COVID-19, enrolled during active disease. The CDR3 nucleotides read TGCGCCAGCAGCTTGAGGCAGGGGGAAAGTTCACCCCTCCACTTT. Encoded protein: CASSLRQGESSPLHF.